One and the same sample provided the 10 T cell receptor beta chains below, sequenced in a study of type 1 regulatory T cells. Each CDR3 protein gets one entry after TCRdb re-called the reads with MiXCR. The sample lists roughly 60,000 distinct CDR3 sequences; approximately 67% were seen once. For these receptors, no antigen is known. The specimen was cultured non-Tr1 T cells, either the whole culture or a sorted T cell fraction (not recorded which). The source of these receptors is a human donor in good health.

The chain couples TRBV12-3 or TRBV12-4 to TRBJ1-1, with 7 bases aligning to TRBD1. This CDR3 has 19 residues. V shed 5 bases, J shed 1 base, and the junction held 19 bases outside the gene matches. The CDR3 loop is CASSPNNRGGLVRNTEAFF. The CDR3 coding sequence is TGTGCCAGCAGTCCAAACAACAGGGGCGGACTTGTTAGGAACACTGAAGCTTTCTTT.

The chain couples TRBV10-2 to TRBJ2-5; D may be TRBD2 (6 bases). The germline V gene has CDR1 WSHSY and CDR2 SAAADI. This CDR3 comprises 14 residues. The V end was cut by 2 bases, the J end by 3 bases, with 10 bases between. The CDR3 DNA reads TGCGCCAGCAGTGAGCCGGGACTTGAAGAGACCCAGTACTTC. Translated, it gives CASSEPGLEETQYF.

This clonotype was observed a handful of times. Here the CDR3 DNA reads TGTGCCAGCCAGCAGGGAGCCGAGCAGTACTTC. Amino acid sequence: CASQQGAEQYF. The genes are TRBV6-1 and TRBJ2-7; D possibly uses TRBD1 or TRBD2 (5 bases each). V was cut by 8 bases and J by 6 bases, with 11 bases left in between. The CDR3 extends over 11 amino acids. Per germline, CDR1 MNHNS and CDR2 SASEGT.

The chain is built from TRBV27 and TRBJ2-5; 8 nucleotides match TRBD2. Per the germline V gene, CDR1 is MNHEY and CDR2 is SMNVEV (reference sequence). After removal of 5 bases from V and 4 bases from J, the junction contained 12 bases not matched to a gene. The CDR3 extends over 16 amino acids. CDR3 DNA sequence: TGTGCCAGCAGTACCCGGAGCGGGAGTATCTCAGAGACCCAGTACTTC. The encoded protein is CASSTRSGSISETQYF.

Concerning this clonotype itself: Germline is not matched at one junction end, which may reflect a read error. In DNA, the CDR3 is TGTGCCAGCTCACCACCGGGGGGAACTAATGAGAAACTGTTTTTT. As protein: CASSPPGGTNEKLFF. V gene TRBV18 combines with J gene TRBJ1-4; TRBD1 is a possible D gene (5 bases). The CDR3 is made up of 15 amino acids. The germline gives CDR1 KGHSH, CDR2 LQKENI.

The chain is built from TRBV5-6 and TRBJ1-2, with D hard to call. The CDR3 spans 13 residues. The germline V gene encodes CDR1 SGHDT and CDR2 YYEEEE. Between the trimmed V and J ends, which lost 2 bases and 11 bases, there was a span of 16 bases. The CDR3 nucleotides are TGTGCCAGCAGCTTAGATCCGCTGTTGGGATACACCTTC. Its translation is CASSLDPLLGYTF.

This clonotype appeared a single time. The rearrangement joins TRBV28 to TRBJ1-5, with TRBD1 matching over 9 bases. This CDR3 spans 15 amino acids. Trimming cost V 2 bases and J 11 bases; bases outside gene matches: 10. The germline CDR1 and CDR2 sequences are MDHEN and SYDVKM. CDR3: CASSLPGQGLGAQHF. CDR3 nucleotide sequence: TGTGCCAGCAGTTTACCGGGACAGGGTCTTGGGGCCCAGCATTTT.

CDR3 nucleotide sequence: TGTGCCAGCAGTCCTTGGGACAGGGGCGAAGAGACCCAGTACTTC. Amino acid sequence: CASSPWDRGEETQYF. V usage is TRBV6-1 and J usage is TRBJ2-5; 10 bases are a match to TRBD1. After removal of 5 bases from V and 3 bases from J, the junction contained 6 bases not matched to a gene. The CDR3 contains 15 residues. The germline V gene encodes CDR1 MNHNS and CDR2 SASEGT.

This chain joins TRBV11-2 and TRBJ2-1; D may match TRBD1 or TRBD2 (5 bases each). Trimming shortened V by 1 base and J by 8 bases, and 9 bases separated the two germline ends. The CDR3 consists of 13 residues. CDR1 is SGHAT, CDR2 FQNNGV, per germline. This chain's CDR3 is CASSLGRDDEQFF. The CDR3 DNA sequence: TGTGCCAGCAGCTTAGGCAGGGACGATGAGCAGTTCTTC.

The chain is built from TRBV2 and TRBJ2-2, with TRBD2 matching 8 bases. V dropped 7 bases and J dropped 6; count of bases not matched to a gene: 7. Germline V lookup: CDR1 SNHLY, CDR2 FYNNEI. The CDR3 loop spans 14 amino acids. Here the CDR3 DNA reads TGTGCCAGCATCAACGGGAGGGCAGCCGGGGAGCTGTTTTTT. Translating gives CASINGRAAGELFF. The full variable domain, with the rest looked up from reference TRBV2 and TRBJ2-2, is EPEVTQTPSHQVTQMGQEVILRCVPISNHLYFYWYRQILGQKVEFLVSFYNNEISEKSEIFDDQFSVERPDGSNFTLKIRSTKLEDSAMYFCASINGRAAGELFFGEGSRLTVL.